This TCR beta chain emerged from a study of blood T cell repertoires in COVID-19. Study as a whole: The samples span acute and convalescent COVID-19 from the United States, Italy and Spain. PBMCs, B-cell-depleted T cells, or T cells were the source of the cDNA or gDNA that made up the material.

Germline V gene data show CDR1 as MNHNY and CDR2 as SVGAGI (reference sequence). The junction had 6 bases not matched to a gene; V was cut back by 6 bases and J by 5 bases. There are 13 residues in the CDR3. Per the authors' pipeline: For nucleated cells, counts were estimated from reference gene primer amplification. Sequenced by immunoSEQ multiplex PCR; TCRdb stores in-frame clones only, minus some. The D gene and trimming were derived from the DNA, and the V and J assignments and clone size from that table. The table lists tens of thousands of clones, over 75% of them singletons. This chain links TRBV6-6 with TRBJ1-2; 7 bases line up with TRBD1. This receptor was taken from a man older than 75 with acute or convalescent COVID-19. Sequencing input: peripheral blood. This CDR3 is CASSPGDRYGYTF. In nucleotides, the CDR3 is TGTGCCAGCAGCCCCGGGGACAGATATGGCTACACCTTC.